This passage covers 5 T cell receptor beta chains from one sample sequenced in a study of Graves' ophthalmopathy and Graves' hyperthyroidism. TCR beta CDR3 amplification used RNA transcripts. Second-round multiplex PCR followed a first-round RT-PCR using HTBI primers. MiXCR was run by TCRdb on the multiplex PCR reads, yielding one entry per CDR3 protein. Among roughly 700,000 distinct CDR3 sequences, around 40% were seen once, and the ten largest hold about 40%. The sequenced material came from peripheral blood. The receptors derive from an adult man with Graves' ophthalmopathy.

This clonotype has a handful of counts. The chain combines TRBV20-1 with TRBJ2-7, with 8 bases identical to TRBD1. Germline values: CDR1 DFQATT, CDR2 SNEGSKA (reference sequence). With V trimmed by 0 bases and J by 6 bases, 7 bases remained unmatched. The CDR3 has 14 residues. CDR3 sequence (DNA): TGCAGTGCTAGAGAAACAGGGGGATGGGGCGAGCAGTACTTC. This encodes CSARETGGWGEQYF.

The V and J genes are TRBV5-4 and TRBJ2-3, with D unclear. Germline V gene sequence: CDR1 SGHNT, CDR2 YYREEE (reference sequence). The CDR3 contains 13 residues. The V and J ends lost 2 bases and 10 bases respectively, with 14 bases between them. For the CDR3, the DNA is TGTGCCAGCAGCTTTCGGGTCGACGAAGCGCAGTATTTT. Protein: CASSFRVDEAQYF. The whole variable domain, remainder taken from reference TRBV5-4 and TRBJ2-3, is ETGVTQSPTHLIKTRGQQVTLRCSSQSGHNTVSWYQQALGQGPQFIFQYYREEENGRGNFPPRFSGLQFPNYSSELNVNALELDDSALYLCASSFRVDEAQYFGPGTRLTVL.

The table lists this clonotype with many counts. The gene calls are TRBV19 and TRBJ2-6, with D possibly TRBD1 on 6 matching bases. The germline CDR1 and CDR2 sequences are LNHDA and SQIVND (reference sequence). The CDR3 extends over 14 amino acids. V was pared by 8 bases and J by 2 bases, with 10 bases between. CDR3 nucleotide sequence: TGTGCCAGTGCGAAGGGGGCTGGGGCCAACGTCCTGACTTTC. This sequence encodes CASAKGAGANVLTF.

The chain links TRBV24-1 to TRBJ2-5, with TRBD2 matching 11 bases. Germline V lookup: CDR1 KGHDR, CDR2 SFDVKD. J lost 7 bases, V lost 4 bases, and 4 bases had no gene match. CDR3 length: 14 amino acids. CDR3 in amino acids: CATSDPGTSGTQYF. Written as DNA, the CDR3 is TGTGCCACCAGTGACCCCGGGACTAGCGGGACCCAGTACTTC.

Many counts were recorded for this clonotype. The rearrangement uses TRBV29-1 and TRBJ2-7; 8 nucleotides match TRBD1. The V gene end was trimmed by 4 bases and the J gene end by 7 bases; junction bases not matched to a gene: 6. CDR1 is SQVTM, CDR2 ANQGSEA, per germline. The CDR3 runs to 12 residues. Here the CDR3 DNA reads TGCAGCGTTGGAGGACAGGGCTGGGAGCAGTACTTC. Translating it yields CSVGGQGWEQYF.